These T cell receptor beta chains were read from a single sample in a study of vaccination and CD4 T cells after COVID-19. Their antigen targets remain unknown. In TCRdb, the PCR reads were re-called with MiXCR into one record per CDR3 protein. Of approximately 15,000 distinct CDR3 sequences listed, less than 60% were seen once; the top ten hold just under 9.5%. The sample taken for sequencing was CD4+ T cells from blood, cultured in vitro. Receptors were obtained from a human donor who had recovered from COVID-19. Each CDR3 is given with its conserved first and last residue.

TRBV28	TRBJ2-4	CASSRITGTENNIQYF
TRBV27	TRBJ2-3	CASSSPPSGDTQYF
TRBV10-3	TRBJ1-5	CATRTTSSNQPQHF
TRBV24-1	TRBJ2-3	CATSDPAGAHGTQYF
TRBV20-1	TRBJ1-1	CSARPEEGIVDTEAFF
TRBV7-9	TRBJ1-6	CASTHSDSPLHF
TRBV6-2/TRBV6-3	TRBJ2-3	CASSYLTETDTQYF
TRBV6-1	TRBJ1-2	CASSLRDGSYGYTF
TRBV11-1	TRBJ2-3	CASKDRGPGDTQYF
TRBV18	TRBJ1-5	CASSSMTPGQGHQPQHF
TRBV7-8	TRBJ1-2	CASSLGQLYGYTF
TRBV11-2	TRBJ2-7	CTSSLVTGAGEQYF
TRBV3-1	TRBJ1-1	CASSQGITGSGRNTEAFF
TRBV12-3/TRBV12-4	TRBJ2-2	CASRTPSGDTGELFF
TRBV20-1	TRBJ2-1	CSAAYSGRVDNEQFF
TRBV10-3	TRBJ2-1	CAIQAGGHGSEQFF
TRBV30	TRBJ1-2	CAWSAGWDRPYGYTF
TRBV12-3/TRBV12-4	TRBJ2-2	CASSLSAGELFF
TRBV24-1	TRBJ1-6	CATPVAYREGGSPLHF
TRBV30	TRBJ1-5	CAWSPPWGENNQPQHF
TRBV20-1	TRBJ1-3	CSARDKTGMGNTIYF
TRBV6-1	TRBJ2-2	CASSLPMTGELFF
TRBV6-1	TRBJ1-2	CASRHRGENYGYTF
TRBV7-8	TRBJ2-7	CASSLGYSGGSYEQCF
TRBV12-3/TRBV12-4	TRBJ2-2	CASSFAKRAGELFF
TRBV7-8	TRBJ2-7	CASSWGASGLSYEQYF
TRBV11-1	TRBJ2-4	CASSLDRAPENIQYF
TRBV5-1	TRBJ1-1	CASSSRYGQGVRGEAFF
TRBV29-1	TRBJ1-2	CSVCGDREFGYTF
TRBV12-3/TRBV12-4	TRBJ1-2	CASMRGYGYTF
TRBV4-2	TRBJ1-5	CASSGTGTGFQPQHF
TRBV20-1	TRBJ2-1	CSARDRPGVLYNEQFF
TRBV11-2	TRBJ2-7	CASSERLAGEQYF
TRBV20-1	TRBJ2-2	CSARVRAGTTGELFF
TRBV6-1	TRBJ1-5	CASTLVGRMNQPQHF
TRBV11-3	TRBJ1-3	CASSRPGQGVRNTIYF
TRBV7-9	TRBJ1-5	CASSSDSQPQHF
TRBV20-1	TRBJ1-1	CSASQLPGGYTEAFF
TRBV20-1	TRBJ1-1	CSAFLNTEAFF
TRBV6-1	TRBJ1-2	CASSPGTDYGYTF
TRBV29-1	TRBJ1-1	CSVAVGQGTEAFF
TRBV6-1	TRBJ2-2	CASSRLQSTGELFF